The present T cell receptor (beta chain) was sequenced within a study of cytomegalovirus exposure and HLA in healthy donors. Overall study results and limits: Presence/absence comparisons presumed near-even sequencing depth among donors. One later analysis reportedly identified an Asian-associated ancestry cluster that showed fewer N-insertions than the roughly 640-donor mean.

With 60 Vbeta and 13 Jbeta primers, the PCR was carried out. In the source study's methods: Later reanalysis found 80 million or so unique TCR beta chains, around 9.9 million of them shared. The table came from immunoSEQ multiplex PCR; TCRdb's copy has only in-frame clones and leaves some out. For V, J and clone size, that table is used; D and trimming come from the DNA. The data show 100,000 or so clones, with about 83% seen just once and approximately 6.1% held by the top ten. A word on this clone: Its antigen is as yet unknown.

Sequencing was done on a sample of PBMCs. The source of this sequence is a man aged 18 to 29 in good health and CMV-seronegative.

The CDR3 protein is CASSLHTGVGNTIYF. Written as DNA, the CDR3 is TGTGCCAGCAGCTTACATACAGGGGTCGGAAACACCATATATTTT. V usage is TRBV7-9 and J usage is TRBJ1-3; 7 bases are a match to TRBD1. The V segment lost 2 bases and the J segment 4 bases; nucleotides outside the gene matches: 5. CDR3 length: 15 residues. The germline CDR1 and CDR2 sequences are SEHNR and FQNEAQ (reference sequence).